This T cell receptor (beta chain) was captured in a study of T cell responses to AZD1222 COVID-19 vaccine. Sequenced by immunoSEQ multiplex PCR; TCRdb stores in-frame clones only, minus some. The sample has 150,000 to 160,000 clones; 90% are singletons. V was clipped by 6 bases and J by 5 bases; unmatched bases: 3. The CDR3 spans 14 residues. Per the germline V gene, CDR1 is LGHDT and CDR2 is YNNKEL (reference sequence). The V call is TRBV3-1 (or the pseudogene TRBV3-2), the J call TRBJ2-3; 12 bases fit TRBD2. The clonotype was recovered from an adult who received the AZD1222 COVID-19 vaccine. This specimen consisted of peripheral blood, obtained 28 days after the second AZD1222 dose. CDR3 bases: TGTGCCAGCAGGAGACTAGCGGGAGAAGATACGCAGTATTTT. Encoded protein: CASRRLAGEDTQYF.